These 22 T cell receptor beta chains were all obtained from the same sample, sequenced in a study of blood T cell repertoires in COVID-19. Clones were sequenced by immunoSEQ multiplex PCR, and TCRdb holds only the in-frame ones, with some missing. This sample has under 80,000 clones; over 75% occur once, and the top ten carry roughly 22%. The sample taken for sequencing was peripheral blood. The receptors here all came from an elderly man with active or convalescent COVID-19.

This clone was picked up a small number of times. V and J are TRBV7-2 and TRBJ2-7, with 7 nucleotides matching TRBD2. This CDR3 comprises 14 residues. The V gene end was trimmed by 10 bases and the J gene end by 4 bases; junction bases not matched to a gene: 13. Germline-derived CDR1 and CDR2 are SGHTA and FQGNSA. CDR3 nucleotide sequence: TGTGCCACGAGAAGAGCGGGGAAGGAATACGAGCAGTACTTC. Translating gives CATRRAGKEYEQYF.

The chain has TRBV6-5 and TRBJ2-1; unclear D gene. Trimming stripped 6 bases from V and 13 bases from J, with 13 bases between. CDR3 length: 11 residues. From germline, CDR1 is MNHEY and CDR2 SVGAGI. Here the CDR3 DNA reads TGTGCCAGCAGGGGTGAGGTGGCACAGTTCTTC. It yields the protein CASRGEVAQFF.

This chain joins TRBV7-2 and TRBJ2-2; D remains ambiguous. This CDR3 has 16 amino acids. V lost 4 bases, J lost 0 bases, and 12 bases lay in between. CDR1 is SGHTA and CDR2 is FQGNSA in the germline V gene. The CDR3 region is CASSWSGLANTGELFF. In DNA, the CDR3 is TGTGCCAGCAGCTGGTCCGGGTTAGCGAACACCGGGGAGCTGTTTTTT.

The V call is TRBV6-1, the J call TRBJ1-1; 7 positions agree with TRBD1. Germline trimming cut 2 bases from V and 11 bases from J; bases unmatched to any gene: 8. Looked up from germline, CDR1 is MNHNS and CDR2 is SASEGT. This CDR3 is built from 13 residues. CDR3 amino acids: CASSERGDSRAFF. The DNA for the CDR3 is TGTGCCAGCAGTGAAAGGGGGGACAGTAGGGCTTTCTTT.

This chain uses TRBV5-4 with TRBJ1-1; tentatively, D is TRBD1 (5 bases). V shed 4 bases and J shed 0 bases, with 13 bases lying between them. Germline V gene data show CDR1 as SGHNT and CDR2 as YYREEE (reference sequence). The CDR3 is 15 amino acids. The CDR3 nucleotides read TGTGCCAGCAGCCCCGCGACAGTGATGAACACTGAAGCTTTCTTT. Translated: CASSPATVMNTEAFF.

The gene calls are TRBV28 and TRBJ1-2, with 8 bases lining up with TRBD1. The CDR3 loop spans 14 amino acids. The V gene end was trimmed by 6 bases and the J gene end by 7 bases; junction bases not matched to a gene: 10. Germline values: CDR1 MDHEN, CDR2 SYDVKM. The chain's CDR3 is CASSLFQGARGYTF. As DNA, the CDR3 is TGTGCCAGCAGCCTTTTCCAGGGGGCGCGTGGCTACACCTTC.

The rearrangement uses TRBV9 and TRBJ2-1, with 7 bases fitting TRBD2. Germline assignment: CDR1 SGDLS and CDR2 YYNGEE. Unmatched junction bases numbered 7, after V lost 4 bases and J lost 6 bases. The CDR3 totals 14 residues. The CDR3 coding sequence is TGTGCCAGCAGCCCGAGGGGACTAACCAATGAGCAGTTCTTC. This encodes CASSPRGLTNEQFF.

The rearrangement uses TRBV19 and TRBJ2-5; 13 bases line up with TRBD2. The V gene end was trimmed by 8 bases and the J gene end by 1 base; junction bases not matched to a gene: 7. The CDR3 sequence is 16 residues long. Germline CDR1 LNHDA, CDR2 SQIVND (reference sequence). The CDR3: CASRTSGSTSQETQYF. CDR3 in DNA: TGTGCCAGTCGGACTAGCGGGAGTACTTCCCAAGAGACCCAGTACTTC.

Ten or more counts support this clone. The chain has TRBV7-3 and TRBJ2-1; no clear D. Germline V gene data show CDR1 as SGHTA and CDR2 as FQGTGA. CDR3 length: 13 amino acids. V was pared by 3 bases and J by 6 bases, with 9 bases between. The CDR3 is CASSFLGFNEQFF. The DNA for the CDR3 is TGTGCCAGCAGCTTCCTCGGGTTCAATGAGCAGTTCTTC.

V is TRBV3-1 (or the pseudogene TRBV3-2) and J is TRBJ1-1; 8 nucleotides line up with TRBD1. V lost 4 bases to trimming and J lost 5 bases; unmatched junction nucleotides: 6. The CDR3 runs to 14 residues. CDR1 and CDR2 (germline): LGHDT, YNNKEL (reference sequence). The CDR3 protein is CASSLRGLQTEAFF. CDR3 nucleotide sequence: TGTGCCAGCAGCCTCAGGGGGCTTCAGACTGAAGCTTTCTTT.

V and J are TRBV19 and TRBJ2-1; D is uncertain. CDR1 and CDR2 from the germline V gene are LNHDA and SQIVND (reference sequence). The CDR3 covers 15 residues. V lost 4 bases and J 7 bases, leaving 17 bases between the germline ends. CDR3 in DNA: TGTGCCAGTAGTACCATTGACTCCTATCAGAATGAGCAGTTCTTC. Translating it yields CASSTIDSYQNEQFF.

This clone was seen just once. The rearrangement uses TRBV7-9 and TRBJ1-5, with D perhaps TRBD1 (6 bases). Germline CDR1 reads SEHNR; CDR2 reads FQNEAQ (reference sequence). Trimming stripped 1 base from V and 5 bases from J, with 18 bases between. This CDR3 spans 17 amino acids. In DNA form, the CDR3 reads TGTGCCAGCAGCTTAGGGACGTTGGGACAAATTGATCAGCCCCAGCATTTT. Its translation: CASSLGTLGQIDQPQHF.

The chain employs TRBV5-1 and TRBJ1-1; 9 bases are shared with TRBD1. V lost 3 bases to trimming and J lost 6 bases; unmatched junction nucleotides: 9. Germline V gene sequence: CDR1 SGHRS, CDR2 YFSETQ. The CDR3 has 15 amino acids. DNA of the CDR3: TGCGCCAGCAGCTCCCGGGACAGGGCGGTTTCTGAAGCTTTCTTT. Its protein product is CASSSRDRAVSEAFF.

This sequence joins TRBV3-1 (or the pseudogene TRBV3-2) and TRBJ1-5; no definite D call. Trimming pared 0 bases from V and 6 bases from J, leaving 9 bases between. The CDR3 has 14 amino acids. Looked up from germline, CDR1 is LGHDT and CDR2 is YNNKEL (reference sequence). The CDR3 DNA reads TGTGCCAGCAGCCAAGACCTAACGGGTCAGCCCCAGCATTTT. Translated: CASSQDLTGQPQHF.

CDR3 sequence: CASILRRGPPEETQYF. The DNA of the CDR3 is TGTGCCAGCATACTACGGCGGGGGCCGCCGGAAGAGACCCAGTACTTC. The chain has TRBV5-6 and TRBJ2-5; TRBD2 might be the D (7 bases). V was pared by 6 bases and J by 3 bases, with 21 bases between. This CDR3 has 16 residues. The germline V gene has CDR1 SGHDT and CDR2 YYEEEE.

V is TRBV5-1 and J is TRBJ1-1, with 7 positions matching TRBD1. CDR1 SGHRS and CDR2 YFSETQ come from the germline V gene. The CDR3 runs to 14 residues. The J segment lost 4 bases and the V segment lost 1 base, leaving 4 bases of the junction unmatched. The chain's CDR3 is CASSLIGGVTEAFF. The CDR3 bases are TGCGCCAGCAGCTTGATAGGGGGCGTCACTGAAGCTTTCTTT.

The V gene is TRBV29-1, the J gene TRBJ2-5; a weak D match, TRBD1 (7 bases). The V and J ends lost 3 bases and 2 bases respectively, with 13 bases between them. Germline CDR1 SQVTM, CDR2 ANQGSEA. CDR3 size: 14 residues. In DNA form, the CDR3 reads TGCAGCGTTGATTGGCAGGGGGGACAAGAGACCCAGTACTTC. As protein: CSVDWQGGQETQYF.

The chain combines TRBV30 with TRBJ2-7; TRBD1 matches 9 bases. Losses at the gene ends were 2 bases for V and 6 bases for J; bases not matched to a gene: 8. The length of the CDR3 is 14 residues. Germline CDR1 GTSNPN, CDR2 SVGIG (reference sequence). CDR3 DNA sequence: TGTGCCTGGAGTCCCGGGACAGGGATATCCGAGCAGTACTTC. Protein sequence: CAWSPGTGISEQYF.

The chain couples TRBV19 to TRBJ2-1; a weak D match, TRBD2 (6 bases). Germline assignment: CDR1 LNHDA and CDR2 SQIVND (reference sequence). The CDR3 has 14 amino acids. Trimming shortened V by 5 bases and J by 5 bases, and 13 bases separated the two germline ends. CDR3 nucleotides: TGTGCCAGTAGTGGGGGGACCGAGAACAATGAGCAGTTCTTC. Its protein product is CASSGGTENNEQFF.

The V call is TRBV3-1 (or the pseudogene TRBV3-2), the J call TRBJ1-6; 10 nucleotides align to TRBD1. The germline CDR1 and CDR2 sequences are LGHDT and YNNKEL (reference sequence). This CDR3 has 17 residues. Losses at the gene ends were 3 bases for V and 6 bases for J; bases not matched to a gene: 8. CDR3 sequence reads: CASSHTGTGVSNSPLHF. The CDR3 DNA follows: TGTGCCAGCAGCCATACCGGGACAGGGGTGTCTAATTCACCCCTCCACTTT.

The rearrangement joins TRBV14 to TRBJ2-7, with no clear D. The germline CDR1 and CDR2 sequences are SGHDN and FVKESK. V lost 1 base and J lost 0, with 7 bases in between. The CDR3 runs to 14 residues. CDR3 DNA sequence: TGTGCCAGCAGCCAAGCCGGTGGCTCCTACGAGCAGTACTTC. Translation: CASSQAGGSYEQYF.

The V and J genes are TRBV19 and TRBJ2-2, with 10 bases aligning to TRBD1. Germline V gene data show CDR1 as LNHDA and CDR2 as SQIVND (reference sequence). The V segment lost 2 bases and the J segment 6 bases; nucleotides outside the gene matches: 15. The length of the CDR3 is 19 residues. For the CDR3, the DNA is TGTGCCAGTAGTATATTGACAGGGGGCCGAAATAGGCGGGCCGGGGAGCTGTTTTTT. Translating gives CASSILTGGRNRRAGELFF.